These 2 T cell receptor beta chains were sequenced from one sample in a study of shared clonotypes between healthy human individuals. The repertoire was sequenced with immunoSEQ multiplex PCR; TCRdb's copy has only in-frame clones and lacks some. Among approximately 1.9 million clones listed, 80% to 95% were seen once. CD8 cells regarded as naive lacked CD45RO, were positively chosen for CCR7, and omitted terminally differentiated effector memory CD45RA+ cells. Sample: naive CD8+ T cells from PBMCs. The source is a man aged 18 to 30 in good health. Some clones in this sample may be carry-over from other donors' samples.

The J gene is TRBJ2-3, the V gene TRBV11-2; 10 bases are a match to TRBD2. V lost 6 bases to trimming and J lost 3 bases; unmatched junction nucleotides: 9. The CDR3 has 16 amino acids. Per germline, CDR1 SGHAT and CDR2 FQNNGV. The DNA of the CDR3 is TGTGCCAGCAGTCGTCGACTAGCGGGTAGAACAGATACGCAGTATTTT. This encodes CASSRRLAGRTDTQYF.

The chain joins TRBV7-8 to TRBJ2-1; D uncertain. The CDR3 loop spans 15 amino acids. Trimming stripped 5 bases from V and 3 bases from J, with 14 bases between. CDR1 is SGHVS and CDR2 is FQNEAQ in the germline V gene. Here the CDR3 reads CASSLSVAGYNEQFF. CDR3 nucleotide sequence: TGTGCCAGCAGCCTCAGCGTTGCCGGCTACAATGAGCAGTTCTTC.